A selection of T cell receptor beta chains follows, all from one sample in a study of cytomegalovirus exposure and HLA in healthy donors. Sequenced by immunoSEQ multiplex PCR; TCRdb stores in-frame clones only, minus some. The table records roughly 120,000 clones, more than 65% of them present only once. The sample consisted of PBMCs. The receptor source for this set is a human donor in good health. Each CDR3 is given with its conserved first and last residue. A D gene is named only where the DNA matches it firmly. Size values are once, few and many counts, or a class for expanded clones, and some rows have none.

CDR3 length: 19; J gene: TRBJ2-2; V gene: TRBV7-3; clone size: -; D gene: TRBD2; CDR3 protein: CASSYYPRLAGVGVGELFF; CDR3 DNA: TGTGCCAGCAGCTACTATCCCCGGCTAGCGGGAGTCGGTGTCGGGGAGCTGTTTTTT
CDR3 length: 19; J gene: TRBJ2-1; V gene: TRBV11-2; clone size: -; D gene: TRBD2; CDR3 protein: CASSFTAGTSGLYYNEQFF; CDR3 DNA: TGTGCCAGCAGCTTCACCGCCGGGACTAGCGGGCTCTATTACAATGAGCAGTTCTTC
CDR3 length: 15; J gene: TRBJ2-7; V gene: TRBV11-2; clone size: -; D gene: TRBD1; CDR3 protein: CASSPRTGDRGEQYF; CDR3 DNA: TGTGCCAGCAGCCCACGGACAGGGGACAGGGGCGAGCAGTACTTC
CDR3 length: 13; J gene: TRBJ1-3; V gene: TRBV6-5; clone size: -; D gene: -; CDR3 protein: CASQGTSGNTIYF; CDR3 DNA: TGTGCCAGCCAAGGGACATCAGGAAACACCATATATTTT
CDR3 length: 14; J gene: TRBJ1-1; V gene: TRBV19; clone size: -; D gene: TRBD1; CDR3 protein: CASQLDRVNTEAFF; CDR3 DNA: TGTGCCAGCCAACTGGACAGGGTGAACACTGAAGCTTTCTTT
CDR3 length: 16; J gene: TRBJ1-3; V gene: TRBV28; clone size: -; D gene: TRBD1; CDR3 protein: CASIPRQGLSGNTIYF; CDR3 DNA: TGTGCCAGCATCCCTAGACAGGGACTCTCTGGAAACACCATATATTTT
CDR3 length: 12; J gene: TRBJ2-3; V gene: TRBV7-9; clone size: few; D gene: -; CDR3 protein: CASSWLPDTQYF; CDR3 DNA: TGTGCCAGCAGCTGGCTCCCGGATACGCAGTATTTT
CDR3 length: 15; J gene: TRBJ2-1; V gene: TRBV5-1; clone size: -; D gene: TRBD2; CDR3 protein: CASSYLAGSYNEQFF; CDR3 DNA: TGCGCCAGCAGCTACCTAGCGGGCTCCTACAATGAGCAGTTCTTC
CDR3 length: 17; J gene: TRBJ2-6; V gene: TRBV25-1; clone size: -; D gene: TRBD2; CDR3 protein: CASSGTSGITGANGLTF; CDR3 DNA: TGTGCCAGCAGTGGGACTAGCGGGATAACTGGGGCCAACGGCCTGACTTTC
CDR3 length: 14; J gene: TRBJ2-7; V gene: TRBV10-1; clone size: -; D gene: TRBD2; CDR3 protein: CASSSGSSGYEQYF; CDR3 DNA: TGCGCCAGCAGTAGCGGGAGTTCCGGGTACGAGCAGTACTTC
CDR3 length: 13; J gene: TRBJ2-1; V gene: TRBV7-3; clone size: -; D gene: TRBD2; CDR3 protein: CASSSGRANEQFF; CDR3 DNA: TGTGCCAGCAGCTCCGGGAGGGCCAATGAGCAGTTCTTC
CDR3 length: 16; J gene: TRBJ2-7; V gene: TRBV5-1; clone size: -; D gene: TRBD1; CDR3 protein: CASSSGPGQGSYEQYF; CDR3 DNA: TGCGCCAGCAGCTCGGGTCCGGGACAGGGCTCCTACGAGCAGTACTTC
CDR3 length: 18; J gene: TRBJ2-7; V gene: TRBV27; clone size: -; D gene: -; CDR3 protein: CASSLYRDRFPISYEQYF; CDR3 DNA: TGTGCCAGCAGTTTATACCGCGACAGGTTCCCGATCTCCTACGAGCAGTACTTC
CDR3 length: 15; J gene: TRBJ2-2; V gene: TRBV28; clone size: -; D gene: -; CDR3 protein: CASSLMAENTGELFF; CDR3 DNA: TGTGCCAGCAGTTTGATGGCAGAGAACACCGGGGAGCTGTTTTTT
CDR3 length: 20; J gene: TRBJ2-3; V gene: TRBV21-1; clone size: -; D gene: -; CDR3 protein: CASSKRGLATSKRSTDTQYF; CDR3 DNA: TGTGCCAGCAGCAAAAGGGGACTAGCGACAAGTAAACGTAGCACAGATACGCAGTATTTT
CDR3 length: 15; J gene: TRBJ2-3; V gene: TRBV11-2; clone size: few; D gene: -; CDR3 protein: CASSLVRGITDTQYF; CDR3 DNA: TGTGCCAGCAGCTTAGTCCGAGGGATCACAGATACGCAGTATTTT
CDR3 length: 16; J gene: TRBJ2-3; V gene: TRBV4-1; clone size: -; D gene: -; CDR3 protein: CASSQGPAVAPDTQYF; CDR3 DNA: TGCGCCAGCAGCCAAGGCCCCGCGGTGGCTCCAGATACGCAGTATTTT
CDR3 length: 14; J gene: TRBJ2-1; V gene: TRBV7-9; clone size: -; D gene: -; CDR3 protein: CASSDDGGHNEQFF; CDR3 DNA: TGTGCCAGCAGCGATGACGGGGGACACAATGAGCAGTTCTTC
CDR3 length: 15; J gene: TRBJ1-2; V gene: TRBV14; clone size: -; D gene: TRBD1; CDR3 protein: CASSPDREGAYGYTF; CDR3 DNA: TGTGCCAGCAGCCCAGACAGGGAAGGAGCCTATGGCTACACCTTC